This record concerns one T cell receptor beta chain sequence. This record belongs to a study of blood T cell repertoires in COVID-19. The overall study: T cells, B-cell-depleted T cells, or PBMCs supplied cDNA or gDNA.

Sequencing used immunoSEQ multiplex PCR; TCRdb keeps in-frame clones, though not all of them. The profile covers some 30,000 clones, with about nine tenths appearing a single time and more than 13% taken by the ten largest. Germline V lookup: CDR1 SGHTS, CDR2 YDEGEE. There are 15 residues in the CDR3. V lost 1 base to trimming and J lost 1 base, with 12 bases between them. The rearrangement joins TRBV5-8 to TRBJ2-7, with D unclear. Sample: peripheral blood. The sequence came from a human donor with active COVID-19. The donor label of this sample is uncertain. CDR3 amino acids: CASSLPPGSSYEQYF. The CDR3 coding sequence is TGTGCCAGCAGCTTGCCGCCAGGTTCTTCCTACGAGCAGTACTTC. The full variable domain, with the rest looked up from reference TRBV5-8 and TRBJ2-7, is EAGVTQSPTHLIKTRGQQATLRCSPISGHTSVYWYQQALGLGLQFLLWYDEGEERNRGNFPPRFSGRQFPNYSSELNVNALELEDSALYLCASSLPPGSSYEQYFGPGTRLTVT.